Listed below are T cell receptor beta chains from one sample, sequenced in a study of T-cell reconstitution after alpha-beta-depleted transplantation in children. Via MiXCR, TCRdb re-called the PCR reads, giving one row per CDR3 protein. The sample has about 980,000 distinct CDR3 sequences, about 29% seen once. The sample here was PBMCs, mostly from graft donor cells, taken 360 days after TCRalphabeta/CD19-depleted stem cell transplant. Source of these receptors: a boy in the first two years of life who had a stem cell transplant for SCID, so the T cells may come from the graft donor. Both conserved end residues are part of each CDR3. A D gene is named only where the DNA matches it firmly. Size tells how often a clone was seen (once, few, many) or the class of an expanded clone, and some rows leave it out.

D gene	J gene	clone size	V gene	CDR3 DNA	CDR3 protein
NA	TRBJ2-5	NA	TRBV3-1	TGTGCCAGCAGCCAAGAAGGGGGGACAGCCGTCCTTCAAGAGACCCAGTACTTC	CASSQEGGTAVLQETQYF
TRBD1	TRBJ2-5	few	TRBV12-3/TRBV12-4	TGTGCCAGCAGTTTAGGGTTAGGGACAGGTACAGGGACCCAGTACTTC	CASSLGLGTGTGTQYF
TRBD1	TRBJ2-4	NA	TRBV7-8	TGTGCCAGCGGGACAGGGGGCAGGAGCATTCAGTACTTC	CASGTGGRSIQYF
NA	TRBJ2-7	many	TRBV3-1	TGTGCCAGCAGCCAAGCGGCAGACTTCTCCTACGAGCAGTACTTC	CASSQAADFSYEQYF
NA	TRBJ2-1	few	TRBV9	TGTGCCAGCAGCGTAAAACTAGCAGAGAATGAGCAGTTCTTC	CASSVKLAENEQFF
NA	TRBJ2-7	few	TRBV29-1	TGCAGCGCCCCGTGGGACCGCTACTACGAGCAGTACTTC	CSAPWDRYYEQYF
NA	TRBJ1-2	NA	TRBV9	TGTGCCAGCAGCGTGGGGGTGGGTGGCTACACCTTC	CASSVGVGGYTF
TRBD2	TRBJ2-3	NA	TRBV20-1	TGCAGTGCTCGGACTAGCGGGGCAACTACGCAGTATTTT	CSARTSGATTQYF
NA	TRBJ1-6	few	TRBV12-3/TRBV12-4	TGTGCCAGCAGTTTTCCCCTGGACCTCTATAATTCACCCCTCCACTTT	CASSFPLDLYNSPLHF
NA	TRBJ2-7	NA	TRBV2	TGTGCCAGCAGCGTCGATGGGGGTGCCTACGAGCAGTACTTC	CASSVDGGAYEQYF